The entry that follows covers one T cell receptor (beta chain) sequence. This clone's antigen is unknown. Base qualities were left out, and no much larger clone turns up one base away. The trial excluded patients who had a history of autoimmune disease or were on systemic immunosuppression. In every dose cohort, peripheral blood was drawn for TCR sequencing at baseline, cycle 4 day 1, and cycle 7 day 1. Samples were obtained from an open-label, multicenter, first-in-human phase I dose-escalation trial of ivuxolimab. Adults with locally advanced or metastatic melanoma, renal cell carcinoma, hepatocellular carcinoma or head and neck squamous cell carcinoma were enrolled in the trial. Before TCR sequencing, CD4+ and CD8+ T cells were separately sorted from peripheral blood. Genomic DNA was isolated from the sorted cells so that the TCRbeta CDR3 region could be sequenced. TCRbeta CDR3 regions were sequenced using the immunoSEQ Assay. The immuneACCESS repertoire file appears here via TCRdb, limited to in-frame rearrangements. These files lack a portion of the clones; in checked studies, under half of the deficit traces to unresolved V genes, and the cause of the others is not known. A total of under 200,000 clones appear in this sample, 85% to 95% of them only once. Together, the top ten hold approximately 0.32% of the sample.

Germline trimming amounts to 10 bases on V and 1 base on J, with 2 as the count of junction bases outside the gene matches. From the germline V gene, CDR1 is MNHNS and CDR2 is SASEGT. Reading from cysteine to phenylalanine, the CDR3 counts 13 amino acids. The read is trimmed to its CDR3 DNA, 39 bases read in frame from base 1. These data come from a study of OX40 agonist ivuxolimab in advanced cancers. About the study as a whole: Ivuxolimab, which targeted the costimulatory receptor OX40 (CD134), was an agonistic, fully human IgG2 monoclonal antibody. In the dose-escalation cohort, roughly 80% of patients were male, and the mean age was roughly 60 years, with a range of about 23 to 85. Prior anti-PD-1, anti-PD-L1 or anti-CTLA-4 therapy was permitted, and checkpoint inhibitors had been received by about 37% of dose-escalation patients. Partial responses occurred in three dose-escalation patients: two with cutaneous melanoma and one with hepatocellular carcinoma. The monotherapy dose-escalation portion (N ≈ 56 patients) of the phase I ivuxolimab trial is reported in the paper. The point of sequencing TCRbeta in the periphery was to test whether ivuxolimab changed TCR sequence diversity and drove clonal T-cell expansion. Intravenous ivuxolimab was administered to patients every 2 weeks at six dose levels: 0.01, 0.1, 0.3, 1.5, 3 and 10 mg/kg. Among the approximately 50 dose-escalation patients, around 19 had hepatocellular carcinoma, 15 or so melanoma, 9 renal cell carcinoma and 9 head and neck cancer. General conclusions and limits of the study: Antigen specificity was not determined for the clonally expanded peripheral T cells. In the 0.1-3.0 mg/kg groups, partial responders had among the lowest normalized peripheral clonal expansion, particularly in CD8+ T cells. After ivuxolimab, more expanded clones were found on average in CD8+ T cells than in CD4+ T cells. Low levels of normalized T-cell clonal expansion were also seen in some patients who did not respond. At doses from 0.1 to 3.0 mg/kg, clonal expansion was seen in both CD4+ and CD8+ blood T cells between baseline and week 6.

The sequence came from an adult with an advanced solid tumor such as melanoma, head and neck, liver or kidney cancer. This specimen was CD4+ or CD8+ T cells sorted from blood, taken in a trial of the OX40 agonist ivuxolimab. This chain joins TRBV6-1 to TRBJ2-5, and 11 junction bases match TRBD1. The CDR3 reads CAIGTGGQETQYF. The sequenced DNA: TGTGCCATCGGGACAGGGGGCCAAGAGACCCAGTACTTC.